This T cell receptor beta chain was obtained from a study of blood T cell repertoires in COVID-19. Trimming cost V 5 bases and J 2 bases; bases outside gene matches: 3. This CDR3 region has 14 residues. In germline, CDR1 is SEHNR, CDR2 FQNEAQ (reference sequence). This table comes from immunoSEQ multiplex PCR, and its TCRdb copy is limited to in-frame clones, with some not included. The sample records about 120,000 clones, approximately 81% being singletons. The J gene is TRBJ2-3, the V gene TRBV7-9, with 8 bases lining up with TRBD1. Sequenced sample: peripheral blood. This sequence originates from a woman in her forties or fifties with acute or convalescent COVID-19. CDR3 protein: CASSATGATDTQYF. CDR3 DNA sequence: TGTGCCAGCAGCGCGACAGGGGCCACAGATACGCAGTATTTT. Complete variable domain (other parts from reference TRBV7-9 and TRBJ2-3): DTGVSQNPRHKITKRGQNVTFRCDPISEHNRLYWYRQTLGQGPEFLTYFQNEAQLEKSRLLSDRFSAERPKGSFSTLEIQRTEQGDSAMYLCASSATGATDTQYFGPGTRLTVL.